This T cell receptor (beta chain) was captured in a study of cytomegalovirus exposure and HLA in healthy donors. The wider study: An analysis done earlier identified 117 million unique TCR beta sequences from about 180 million T cells.

V trimming: 5 bases; J trimming: 6 bases; junction bases outside the gene matches: 9. The CDR3 is made up of 15 amino acids. CDR1 and CDR2 (germline): SGHNT, YENEEA. PCR involved 60 Vbeta and 13 Jbeta primers. Measured with immunoSEQ multiplex PCR; TCRdb has only the in-frame clones, and not every one. The sample includes about 100,000 clones, approximately 80% of them seen just once. Study-level findings and limits: An assumption of roughly uniform sequencing depth across donors underlay the presence/absence analyses. Some V segments, including TRBV6-2 and TRBV6-3, were excluded as indistinguishable. As immune exposure information, only CMV serostatus was available.

With regard to this clone: Its antigen is undetermined.

V gene TRBV11-3 combines with J gene TRBJ2-3, with 9 bases matching TRBD1. Sample: PBMCs. This TCR derives from a female donor in good health and CMV-seropositive. The CDR3 reads CASSNRDREGDTQYF. The CDR3 nucleotides read TGTGCCAGCAGCAACCGGGACAGGGAAGGGGATACGCAGTATTTT.